Shown below are 27 T cell receptor beta chains from a single sample sequenced in a study of blood T cell repertoires in COVID-19 (dated by TCRdb to about 2020). Library preparation employed the immunoSEQ multiplex PCR assay. TCRdb took this table from immuneACCESS and kept in-frame rearrangements with V and J called. Such tables lack part of the clones; where checked against another copy, unresolved V genes explain under half of the gap, and the rest is unexplained. The sample table shows over 200,000 clones, and 88% are seen once. The top ten clonotypes cover about 3.5% of the sample. Sequenced input: PBMCs or T cells enriched from blood (not recorded which). The source is a woman aged 25 to 39 who had been exposed to COVID-19.

The chain carries TRBV7-6 and TRBJ2-7; D gene unclear. Germline CDR1 and CDR2: SGHVS and FNYEAQ. Trimming removed 2 bases at V and 4 bases at J, with 9 bases between. The CDR3 covers 13 residues. CDR3 bases: TGTGCCAGCAGCTTACACGGAGCATACGAGCAGTACTTC. Protein product: CASSLHGAYEQYF.

V gene TRBV30 combines with J gene TRBJ1-1; D call uncertain. This CDR3 is built from 12 residues. The germline V gene has CDR1 GTSNPN and CDR2 SVGIG (reference sequence). Trimming cost V 2 bases and J 1 base, with 5 bases left between them. Written as DNA, the CDR3 is TGTGCCTGGAGTCTAAAGAACACTGAAGCTTTCTTT. As protein: CAWSLKNTEAFF.

CDR3 residues: CASSAQGWYEQYF. As DNA, the CDR3 is TGTGCCAGCAGTGCACAGGGTTGGTACGAGCAGTACTTC. This chain joins TRBV2 and TRBJ2-7; a weak D match, TRBD1 (6 bases). The germline V gene has CDR1 SNHLY and CDR2 FYNNEI. The CDR3 contains 13 residues. Trimming pared 4 bases from V and 4 bases from J, leaving 11 bases between. The variable domain in full, completed from reference TRBV2 and TRBJ2-7, reads EPEVTQTPSHQVTQMGQEVILRCVPISNHLYFYWYRQILGQKVEFLVSFYNNEISEKSEIFDDQFSVERPDGSNFTLKIRSTKLEDSAMYFCASSAQGWYEQYFGPGTRLTVT.

The chain links TRBV6-1 to TRBJ1-5; a weak D match, TRBD1 (5 bases). Trimming took 2 bases from V and 7 from J, leaving 9 bases between them. In germline, CDR1 is MNHNS, CDR2 SASEGT. The CDR3 length is 13 residues. CDR3 loop: CASSEQGGQPQHF. CDR3 nucleotides: TGTGCCAGCAGTGAACAGGGTGGCCAGCCCCAGCATTTT.

This chain joins TRBV28 and TRBJ1-3; D might be TRBD1 (6 bases). This CDR3 contains 18 residues. V lost 3 bases and J lost 2, with 20 bases in between. CDR1 and CDR2 (germline): MDHEN, SYDVKM. In DNA, the CDR3 is TGTGCCAGCAGTTTTCCGGGGGGAGGGGGTATAACTGGAAACACCATATATTTT. This translates into CASSFPGGGGITGNTIYF.

The chain combines TRBV30 with TRBJ2-7; 9 bases agree with TRBD2. Trimming cost V 2 bases and J 3 bases; bases outside gene matches: 20. The germline CDR1 and CDR2 sequences are GTSNPN and SVGIG (reference sequence). This CDR3 is 19 amino acids long. The CDR3 region has the DNA TGTGCCTGGAGTCCGCGGTGGGCTAGCGGGAACTCCTATAACTACGAGCAGTACTTC. The encoded protein is CAWSPRWASGNSYNYEQYF. Complete variable domain (other parts from reference TRBV30 and TRBJ2-7): SQTIHQWPATLVQPVGSPLSLECTVEGTSNPNLYWYRQAAGRGLQLLFYSVGIGQISSEVPQNLSASRPQDRQFILSSKKLLLSDSGFYLCAWSPRWASGNSYNYEQYFGPGTRLTVT.

V usage is TRBV28 and J usage is TRBJ1-2; 9 positions match TRBD1. The V and J ends lost 5 bases and 8 bases, in that order; junction bases with no gene match: 12. Germline-derived CDR1 and CDR2 are MDHEN and SYDVKM. CDR3 length: 15 residues. CDR3: CASSPPGTGLLGYTF. The CDR3 nucleotides are TGTGCCAGCAGTCCCCCTGGGACAGGGCTGCTCGGCTACACCTTC.

CDR3 region: CASSEFGGAYSPLHF. CDR3 DNA: TGTGCCAGCAGTGAATTTGGGGGCGCATACTCACCCCTCCACTTT. This chain connects TRBV6-1 to TRBJ1-6; maybe TRBD1 (6 bases). The CDR3 runs to 15 residues. With 2 bases removed from V and 10 bases from J, the gap between germline ends came to 15 bases. The germline CDR1 and CDR2 sequences are MNHNS and SASEGT.

This clone came up once. J is TRBJ1-2 and V is TRBV6-5, with TRBD1 as a possible D gene (6 bases). The CDR3 is 15 residues long. Germline-derived CDR1 and CDR2 are MNHEY and SVGAGI. Trimming cost V 10 bases and J 4 bases, with 22 bases left between them. Here the CDR3 reads CATSGVRGGSYGYTF. The CDR3, as DNA: TGTGCCACCTCAGGGGTCCGGGGGGGATCCTATGGCTACACCTTC.

The chain uses TRBV5-1 and TRBJ2-3; TRBD2 aligns across 10 bases. Trimming removed 1 base from V and 2 bases from J; junction bases left unmatched: 4. The CDR3 length is 16 residues. Germline-derived CDR1 and CDR2 are SGHRS and YFSETQ. The CDR3 sequence is CASSLLTSGTTDTQYF. The CDR3 nucleotides read TGCGCCAGCAGCTTGCTTACTAGCGGGACCACAGATACGCAGTATTTT.

This chain joins TRBV5-6 and TRBJ1-1, with D unclear. The CDR3 is 12 residues long. CDR1 is SGHDT, CDR2 YYEEEE, per germline. Trimming took 0 bases from V and 11 from J, leaving 11 bases between them. In DNA form, the CDR3 reads TGTGCCAGCAGCTTGGCCGGGGAGAATGCTTTCTTT. Translation: CASSLAGENAFF.

The rearrangement joins TRBV24-1 to TRBJ2-2; D might be TRBD1 (6 bases). Looked up from germline, CDR1 is KGHDR and CDR2 is SFDVKD. V was cut by 7 bases and J by 5 bases, with 13 bases left in between. The CDR3 consists of 14 residues. CDR3 nucleotides: TGTGCCACCAGCCCTACAGGGTTGACCGGGGAGCTGTTTTTT. This codes for CATSPTGLTGELFF.

This chain uses TRBV9 with TRBJ1-2; TRBD1 matches 10 bases. The CDR3 has 18 residues. CDR1 is SGDLS, CDR2 YYNGEE, per germline. Germline trimming cut 3 bases from V and 2 bases from J; bases unmatched to any gene: 13. The chain's CDR3 is CASSAPRDRGLVNYGYTF. DNA of the CDR3: TGTGCCAGCAGCGCACCCCGGGACAGGGGATTAGTAAACTATGGCTACACCTTC.

J is TRBJ1-1 and V is TRBV19; TRBD1 agrees at 8 bases. Trimming took 9 bases from V and 5 from J; bases not matched to a gene: 11. The germline V gene encodes CDR1 LNHDA and CDR2 SQIVND (reference sequence). The CDR3 covers 14 residues. The CDR3 loop is CASISTGGGTEAFF. The DNA of the CDR3 is TGTGCCAGCATCAGTACAGGGGGAGGGACTGAAGCTTTCTTT.

The CDR3 loop reads CASSATGGGQPQHF. The CDR3 coding sequence is TGTGCCAGTAGTGCTACAGGGGGCGGTCAGCCCCAGCATTTT. The rearrangement links TRBV19 to TRBJ1-5; TRBD1 aligns across 9 bases. Germline V lookup: CDR1 LNHDA, CDR2 SQIVND (reference sequence). This CDR3 region has 14 residues. Trimming took 5 bases from V and 6 from J; bases not matched to a gene: 5.

The CDR3: CASSSTSRGLAGYTGELFF. The CDR3 coding sequence is TGTGCCAGCAGTTCAACCTCCCGAGGACTAGCGGGATACACCGGGGAGCTGTTTTTT. V usage is TRBV27 and J usage is TRBJ2-2; the match to TRBD2 covers 12 bases. Germline CDR1 MNHEY, CDR2 SMNVEV (reference sequence). The CDR3 loop spans 19 amino acids. V shed 4 bases and J 3 bases; nucleotides not matched to a gene: 12.

This chain connects TRBV5-6 to TRBJ2-3, with 7 nucleotides matching TRBD1. The germline gives CDR1 SGHDT, CDR2 YYEEEE. The CDR3 covers 15 residues. V lost 0 bases to trimming and J lost 4 bases; unmatched junction nucleotides: 5. As DNA, the CDR3 is TGTGCCAGCAGCTTGGCCGCAGGGGGATCAGATACGCAGTATTTT. Amino acids: CASSLAAGGSDTQYF.

The chain has TRBV7-9 and TRBJ2-1; D is possibly TRBD2 (6 bases). The germline V gene has CDR1 SEHNR and CDR2 FQNEAQ (reference sequence). The CDR3 is made up of 15 amino acids. V lost 0 bases and J lost 8, with 14 bases in between. CDR3 DNA sequence: TGTGCCAGCAGCTTAGCGCGACTAGTCGTCGATGAGCAGTTCTTC. Protein: CASSLARLVVDEQFF.

The chain carries TRBV29-1 and TRBJ2-7; 10 bases align to TRBD1. V shed 6 bases, J shed 6 bases, and the junction held 8 bases outside the gene matches. The CDR3 is 13 amino acids. Germline V gene sequence: CDR1 SQVTM, CDR2 ANQGSEA. The DNA for the CDR3 is TGCAGCGTCGCGGGGACAGGGGACCCCGAGCAGTACTTC. Protein product: CSVAGTGDPEQYF.

The chain's CDR3 is CASSGFGTSKREKLFF. The CDR3 region has the DNA TGTGCCAGCAGTGGGTTCGGGACATCGAAAAGGGAAAAACTGTTTTTT. V is TRBV6-1 and J is TRBJ1-4; D is perhaps TRBD1 (6 bases). Trimming removed 4 bases from V and 8 bases from J, with 20 bases in between. The CDR3 loop spans 16 amino acids. Germline V lookup: CDR1 MNHNS, CDR2 SASEGT.

Details on this clone: Other DNA sequences in this specimen translate into the identical CDR3. This chain links TRBV27 with TRBJ2-2, with a weak D call TRBD2 (5 bases). CDR3 size: 12 residues. V shed 3 bases and J shed 8 bases, with 7 bases lying between them. CDR1 is MNHEY and CDR2 is SMNVEV in the germline V gene (reference sequence). CDR3 coding DNA: TGTGCCAGCAGTTTTTTAGCGGGGGAGCTGTTTTTT. It translates to CASSFLAGELFF.

The gene calls are TRBV6-5 and TRBJ2-7; weak D call: TRBD1 (5 bases). V lost 0 bases and J 2 bases, leaving 14 bases between the germline ends. The CDR3 covers 16 residues. In germline, CDR1 is MNHEY, CDR2 SVGAGI. This CDR3 reads CASSYSRTFLAYEQYF. CDR3 sequence (DNA): TGTGCCAGCAGTTACTCCCGGACATTTCTAGCCTACGAGCAGTACTTC.

The chain couples TRBV2 to TRBJ2-1; 12 bases align to TRBD2. CDR1 SNHLY and CDR2 FYNNEI come from the germline V gene. The V segment lost 6 bases and the J segment 8 bases; nucleotides outside the gene matches: 8. This CDR3 is built from 15 residues. Written as DNA, the CDR3 is TGTGCCAGCAGCGAGACTAGCGGGAGCGTCCATGAGCAGTTCTTC. It specifies CASSETSGSVHEQFF.

CDR3 in amino acids: CASKGDFNTEAFF. CDR3 coding DNA: TGCGCCAGCAAAGGAGATTTCAACACTGAAGCTTTCTTT. The chain joins TRBV5-1 to TRBJ1-1; D gene ambiguous. V gave up 6 bases and J gave up 2 bases, with 11 bases separating them. CDR3 length: 13 residues. CDR1 is SGHRS, CDR2 YFSETQ, per germline.

The chain combines TRBV7-2 with TRBJ2-1; 10 bases agree with TRBD2. V dropped 10 bases and J dropped 1; count of bases not matched to a gene: 7. This CDR3 spans 15 amino acids. Germline assignment: CDR1 SGHTA and CDR2 FQGNSA. CDR3 sequence reads: CAKLAGDRSYNEQFF. The CDR3 DNA follows: TGTGCCAAGCTAGCGGGAGACAGATCCTACAATGAGCAGTTCTTC.

This chain uses TRBV29-1 with TRBJ1-1, with D possibly matching TRBD1 (6 bases). The length of the CDR3 is 13 residues. Germline V gives CDR1 SQVTM, CDR2 ANQGSEA. Trimming shortened V by 3 bases and J by 3 bases, and 11 bases separated the two germline ends. The CDR3 coding sequence is TGCAGCGTTGATCGTGGGACACACACTGAAGCTTTCTTT. This codes for CSVDRGTHTEAFF. The full variable domain, with the rest looked up from reference TRBV29-1 and TRBJ1-1, is SAVISQKPSRDICQRGTSLTIQCQVDSQVTMMFWYRQQPGQSLTLIATANQGSEATYESGFVIDKFPISRPNLTFSTLTVSNMSPEDSSIYLCSVDRGTHTEAFFGQGTRLTVV.

V usage is TRBV29-1 and J usage is TRBJ2-7, with 8 bases that match TRBD1. The germline V gene encodes CDR1 SQVTM and CDR2 ANQGSEA. The CDR3 has 14 residues. V lost 5 bases, J lost 5 bases, and 11 bases stayed unmatched. CDR3 region: CSVLGQAQNNEQYF. CDR3 in DNA: TGCAGCGTTTTGGGACAGGCTCAGAACAACGAGCAGTACTTC.